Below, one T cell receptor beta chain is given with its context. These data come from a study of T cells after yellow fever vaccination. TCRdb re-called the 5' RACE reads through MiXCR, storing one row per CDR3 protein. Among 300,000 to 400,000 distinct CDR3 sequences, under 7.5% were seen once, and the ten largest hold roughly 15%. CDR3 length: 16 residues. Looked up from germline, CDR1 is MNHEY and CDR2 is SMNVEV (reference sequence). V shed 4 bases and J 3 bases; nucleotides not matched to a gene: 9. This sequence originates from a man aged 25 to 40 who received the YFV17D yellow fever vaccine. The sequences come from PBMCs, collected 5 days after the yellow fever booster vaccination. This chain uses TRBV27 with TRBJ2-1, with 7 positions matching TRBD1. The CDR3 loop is CASSSPGTEIYNEQFF. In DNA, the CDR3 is TGTGCCAGCAGTTCCCCCGGGACAGAAATCTACAATGAGCAGTTCTTC.